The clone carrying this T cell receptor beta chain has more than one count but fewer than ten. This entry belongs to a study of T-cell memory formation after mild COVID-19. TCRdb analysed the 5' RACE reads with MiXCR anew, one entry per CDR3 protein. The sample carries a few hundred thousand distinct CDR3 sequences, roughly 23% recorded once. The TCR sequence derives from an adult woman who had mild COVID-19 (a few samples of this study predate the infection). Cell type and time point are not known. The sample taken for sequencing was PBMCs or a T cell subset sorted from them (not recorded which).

The CDR3 DNA follows: TGTGCCAGCAGCGCGGGACAGGGGCCGGGAGAGACCCAGTACTTC. Translating it yields CASSAGQGPGETQYF. This chain links TRBV9 with TRBJ2-5, with TRBD1 identical over 10 bases. This CDR3 region has 15 residues. V lost 3 bases, J lost 4 bases, and 6 bases stayed unmatched. Per the germline V gene, CDR1 is SGDLS and CDR2 is YYNGEE.